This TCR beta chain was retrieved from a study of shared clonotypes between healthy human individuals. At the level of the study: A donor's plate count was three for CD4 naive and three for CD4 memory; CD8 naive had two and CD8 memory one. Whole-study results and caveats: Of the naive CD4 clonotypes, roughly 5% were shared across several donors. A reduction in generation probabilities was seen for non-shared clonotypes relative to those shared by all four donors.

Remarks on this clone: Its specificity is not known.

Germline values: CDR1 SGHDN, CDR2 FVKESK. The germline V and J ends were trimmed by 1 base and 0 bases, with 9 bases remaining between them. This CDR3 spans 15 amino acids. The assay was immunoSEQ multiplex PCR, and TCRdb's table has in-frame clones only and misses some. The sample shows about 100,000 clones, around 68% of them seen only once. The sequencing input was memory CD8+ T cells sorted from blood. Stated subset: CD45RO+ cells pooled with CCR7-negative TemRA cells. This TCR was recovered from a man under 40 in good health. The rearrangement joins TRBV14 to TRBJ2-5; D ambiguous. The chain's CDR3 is CASSQVVTYQETQYF. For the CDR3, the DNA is TGTGCCAGCAGCCAAGTCGTGACCTACCAAGAGACCCAGTACTTC.